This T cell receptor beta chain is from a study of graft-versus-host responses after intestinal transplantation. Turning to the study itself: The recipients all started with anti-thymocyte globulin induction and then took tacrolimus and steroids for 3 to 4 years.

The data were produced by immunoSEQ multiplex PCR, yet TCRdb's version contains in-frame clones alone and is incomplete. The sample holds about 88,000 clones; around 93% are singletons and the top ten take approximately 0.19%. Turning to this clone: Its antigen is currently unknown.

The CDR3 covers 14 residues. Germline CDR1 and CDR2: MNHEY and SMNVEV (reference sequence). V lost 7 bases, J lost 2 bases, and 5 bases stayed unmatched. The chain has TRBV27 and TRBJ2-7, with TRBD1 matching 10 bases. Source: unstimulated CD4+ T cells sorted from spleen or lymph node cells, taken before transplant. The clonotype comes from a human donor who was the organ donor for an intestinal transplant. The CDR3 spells CASTLTGGAYEQYF. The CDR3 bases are TGTGCCAGCACGTTGACAGGGGGCGCCTACGAGCAGTACTTC.